This T cell receptor beta chain was recovered during a study of identical twins. Study results and limitations: Cord blood's abundant beta clonotypes had fewer insertions, unlike memory repertoires.

Healthy Caucasians supplied all donations. This clonotype turned up a few times. The antigen remains undetermined. In TCRdb, the 5' RACE reads were re-called with MiXCR into one record per CDR3 protein. The table lists around 220,000 distinct CDR3 sequences, about 14% of them singletons. This clonotype was obtained from a woman between 18 and 29 years old in good health. The sequenced material came from memory (CD45RO+) T cells sorted from blood.

Here the CDR3 reads CASSLEVGSAYEQYF. The CDR3 DNA reads TGCGCCAGCAGCTTGGAAGTGGGGTCCGCCTACGAGCAGTACTTC. The V call is TRBV5-1, the J call TRBJ2-7; D unclear. The V end lost 0 bases, the J end lost 2 bases, and 12 bases lay between the germline ends. The CDR3 has 15 residues. Per germline, CDR1 SGHRS and CDR2 YFSETQ.